The sequence of this T cell receptor beta chain was determined in a study of T cells in Graves' hyperthyroidism and ophthalmopathy. V was clipped by 5 bases and J by 2 bases; unmatched bases: 15. Looked up from germline, CDR1 is MNHEY and CDR2 is SMNVEV (reference sequence). The CDR3 sequence is 19 residues long. In its sample, this clonotype was seen many times. TCR beta CDR3 regions were amplified from RNA transcripts. Primed by the HTBI set, a first-round RT-PCR was run on the TCR CDR3. TCRdb independently ran MiXCR on the multiplex PCR reads; one entry per CDR3 protein. The table has about 640,000 distinct CDR3 sequences, about 14% seen once; the top ten hold around 13%.

Sequenced: blood. The TCR comes from a woman aged 45-60 years with Graves' ophthalmopathy. The chain joins TRBV27 to TRBJ2-5; 12 nucleotides line up with TRBD2. As DNA, the CDR3 is TGTGCCAGCAGTCCCCGGGCCCGTGGACTAGCGGGGCCGCAAGAGACCCAGTACTTC. It specifies CASSPRARGLAGPQETQYF.